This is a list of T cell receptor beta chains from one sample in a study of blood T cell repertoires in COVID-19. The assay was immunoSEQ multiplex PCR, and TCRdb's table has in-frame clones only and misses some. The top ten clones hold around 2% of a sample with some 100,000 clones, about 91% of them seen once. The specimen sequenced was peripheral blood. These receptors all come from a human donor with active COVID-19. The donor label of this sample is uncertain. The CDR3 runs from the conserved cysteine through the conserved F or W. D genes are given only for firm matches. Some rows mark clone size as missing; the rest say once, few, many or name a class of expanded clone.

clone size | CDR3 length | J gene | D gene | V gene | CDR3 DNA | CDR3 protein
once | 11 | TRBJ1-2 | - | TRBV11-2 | TGTGCCAGCAGCTCCACCCGACTGATCACCTTC | CASSSTRLITF
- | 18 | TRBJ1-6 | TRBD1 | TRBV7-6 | TGTGCCAGCAGCTTAGGGGGACAGGGTGAGCTTGATAATTCACCCCTCCACTTT | CASSLGGQGELDNSPLHF
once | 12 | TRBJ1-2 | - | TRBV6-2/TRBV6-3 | TGTGCCAGCAGCTCCAATACGCGGGGCTACACCTTC | CASSSNTRGYTF
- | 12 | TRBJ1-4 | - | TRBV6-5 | TGTGCCAGCAGACAGGTTAATGAAAAACTGTTTTTT | CASRQVNEKLFF
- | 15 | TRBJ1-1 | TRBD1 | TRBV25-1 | TGTGCCAGCAGTACCCTTCAGGGGGGAAGGACTGAAGCTTTCTTT | CASSTLQGGRTEAFF
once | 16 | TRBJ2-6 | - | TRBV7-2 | TGTGCCAGCAGCTTAGACGTCTACTCTGGGGCCAACGTCCTGACTTTC | CASSLDVYSGANVLTF
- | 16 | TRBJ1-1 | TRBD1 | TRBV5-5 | TGTGCCAGTGACAGGGCCGCCCGGTCCACGAACACTGAAGCTTTCTTT | CASDRAARSTNTEAFF
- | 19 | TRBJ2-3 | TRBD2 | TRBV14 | TGTGCCAGCAGCCAAGAACCCCCGGGACTAGCGGGGGGGCGTGATACGCAGTATTTT | CASSQEPPGLAGGRDTQYF
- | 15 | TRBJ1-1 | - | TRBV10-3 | TGTGCCATCAGTGAACCGGACAGAAGAAACACTGAAGCTTTCTTT | CAISEPDRRNTEAFF
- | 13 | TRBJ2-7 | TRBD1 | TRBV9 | TGTGCCGGGGCCCGACAGGGTTTAAACGAGCAGTACTTC | CAGARQGLNEQYF
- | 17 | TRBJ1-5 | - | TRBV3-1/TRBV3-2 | TGTGCCAGCAGTCCCTCGGGGTTAGTTGGGGGCAATCAGCCCCAGCATTTT | CASSPSGLVGGNQPQHF
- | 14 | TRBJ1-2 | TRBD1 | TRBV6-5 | TGTGCCAGCAGTCCGATGACAGGGAACTATGGCTACACCTTC | CASSPMTGNYGYTF
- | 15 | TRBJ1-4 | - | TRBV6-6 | TGTGCCAGCACCCTAGCACAGGGTCGGCATGAAAAACTGTTTTTT | CASTLAQGRHEKLFF
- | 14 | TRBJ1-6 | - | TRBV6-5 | TGTGCCAGCAGGCGAAGCTCCTATAATTCACCCCTCCACTTT | CASRRSSYNSPLHF